A single sample gave rise to the 19 T cell receptor beta chains below, sequenced in a study of beta chain features in type 1 diabetes. The isolated RNA, all of it, was reverse transcribed, so expressed TCRB transcripts were what got sequenced. Profiling relied on immunoSEQ multiplex PCR, and the TCRdb table lists in-frame clones only, not all of them. The sample lists hundreds of thousands of clones, approximately 15% occurring once. Sequencing was done on a sample of naive CD4+ T cells from blood. The source is a man aged 25 to 40 in good health.

This clone was seen a handful of times. The chain combines TRBV5-4 with TRBJ2-5; TRBD1 is a possible D gene (6 bases). V shed 10 bases and J shed 2 bases, with 12 bases lying between them. This CDR3 spans 12 amino acids. Per germline, CDR1 SGHNT and CDR2 YYREEE (reference sequence). The CDR3 region has the DNA TGTGCCGGGGGTACAGGGCAAGAGACCCAGTACTTC. Its translation: CAGGTGQETQYF.

This chain joins TRBV29-1 and TRBJ2-2, with D tentatively TRBD2 (6 bases). The germline V gene has CDR1 SQVTM and CDR2 ANQGSEA. V lost 4 bases to trimming and J lost 3 bases, with 18 bases between them. This CDR3 is 16 amino acids long. CDR3 in DNA: TGCAGCGTTGGACCCGAGGCGGGACCATACACCGGGGAGCTGTTTTTT. It translates to CSVGPEAGPYTGELFF.

In regard to this clone: Other DNA variants within this sample encode the same CDR3. The V gene is TRBV30, the J gene TRBJ2-3; 13 nucleotides line up with TRBD2. The CDR3 covers 16 residues. The V gene end was trimmed by 3 bases and the J gene end by 2 bases; junction bases not matched to a gene: 5. Germline V CDR1 and CDR2: GTSNPN, SVGIG (reference sequence). CDR3 protein: CAWRPGLAGFTDTQYF. In DNA form, the CDR3 reads TGTGCCTGGAGGCCGGGACTAGCGGGATTCACAGATACGCAGTATTTT.

The chain combines TRBV9 with TRBJ2-3, with TRBD1 identical over 7 bases. Germline assignment: CDR1 SGDLS and CDR2 YYNGEE. V was clipped by 3 bases and J by 5 bases; unmatched bases: 6. This CDR3 is 14 amino acids long. DNA of the CDR3: TGTGCCAGCAGCGCGACAGGGTCGGGAGATACGCAGTATTTT. Encoded protein: CASSATGSGDTQYF.

This clone turned up a few times. This rearrangement joins TRBV30 to TRBJ1-1; D might be TRBD1 (5 bases). CDR3 length equals 11 residues. Per germline, CDR1 GTSNPN and CDR2 SVGIG (reference sequence). Trimming left V 4 bases short and J 10 bases short, with 13 bases between. The CDR3: CAWTRSGGAFF. In nucleotides, the CDR3 is TGTGCCTGGACCCGAAGTGGGGGAGCTTTCTTT.

This clone was found many times. The chain couples TRBV14 to TRBJ2-1; D call uncertain. Germline lookup yields CDR1 SGHDN and CDR2 FVKESK. Trimming cost V 9 bases and J 8 bases, with 17 bases left between them. CDR3 length: 13 amino acids. The CDR3 loop is CASARLRIDEQFF. CDR3 in DNA: TGTGCCAGTGCGAGACTCCGGATCGATGAGCAGTTCTTC.

This sequence joins TRBV6-1 and TRBJ2-5; no clear D. The CDR3 is made up of 12 amino acids. V gave up 6 bases and J gave up 5 bases, with 10 bases separating them. The germline V gene has CDR1 MNHNS and CDR2 SASEGT. The CDR3 protein is CASSLVRETQYF. In nucleotides, the CDR3 is TGTGCCAGCAGCCTCGTCCGGGAGACCCAGTACTTC.

This clone was seen a few times. This rearrangement joins TRBV30 to TRBJ1-5; D remains unclear. Trimming cost V 6 bases and J 0 bases, with 12 bases left between them. This CDR3 contains 14 residues. Germline CDR1 reads GTSNPN; CDR2 reads SVGIG (reference sequence). The CDR3 nucleotides read TGTGCCTGCCGAGGGTTGTCTAGCAATCAGCCCCAGCATTTT. It is translated as CACRGLSSNQPQHF.

In its sample, this clone was seen a few times. The genes are TRBV29-1 and TRBJ2-2; the D is unclear. The CDR3 has 13 amino acids. CDR1 and CDR2 from the germline V gene are SQVTM and ANQGSEA. V lost 4 bases, J lost 4 bases, and 10 bases lay in between. The CDR3 reads CSVVRRLTGELFF. For the CDR3, the DNA is TGCAGCGTTGTACGCAGGCTCACCGGGGAGCTGTTTTTT.

V gene TRBV6-5 combines with J gene TRBJ2-5; TRBD2 is a possible D gene (5 bases). In germline, CDR1 is MNHEY, CDR2 SVGAGI. Trimming pared 0 bases from V and 2 bases from J, leaving 10 bases between. The CDR3 is 15 residues long. The CDR3 coding sequence is TGTGCCAGCAGTTACTCAGGACTGACACAAGAGACCCAGTACTTC. The encoded protein is CASSYSGLTQETQYF.

This clone occurred a few times. The rearrangement joins TRBV27 to TRBJ2-7; 8 bases map to TRBD2. Germline V gene sequence: CDR1 MNHEY, CDR2 SMNVEV (reference sequence). V gave up 7 bases and J gave up 3 bases; unmatched junction bases: 11. This CDR3 is 15 amino acids long. CDR3 in DNA: TGTGCCAGCACGGGGGAAACGGGAGGGGTCTACGAGCAGTACTTC. Protein product: CASTGETGGVYEQYF.

This clone occurred a few times. The V and J genes are TRBV10-3 and TRBJ2-5; TRBD2 matches at 7 bases. The V gene end was trimmed by 4 bases and the J gene end by 5 bases; junction bases not matched to a gene: 7. The CDR3 has 14 amino acids. CDR1 and CDR2 (germline): ENHRY, SYGVKD. CDR3 sequence (DNA): TGTGCCATCAGTGTGCCGGGAGGCCGGGAGACCCAGTACTTC. This codes for CAISVPGGRETQYF.

The chain combines TRBV25-1 with TRBJ1-2; tentatively, D is TRBD1 (6 bases). The V gene lost 3 bases and the J gene lost 4 bases, with 12 bases spanning the gap. Germline V lookup: CDR1 MGHDK, CDR2 SYGVNS. The CDR3 length is 14 residues. CDR3 DNA sequence: TGTGCCAGCAGTGAGAGGACAGAGACCTATGGCTACACCTTC. Translation: CASSERTETYGYTF.

There are a few counts of this clone. The chain carries TRBV6-6 and TRBJ2-7; no reliable D call. This CDR3 region has 14 residues. CDR1 is MNHNY and CDR2 is SVGAGI in the germline V gene (reference sequence). V shed 5 bases and J shed 4 bases, with 15 bases lying between them. CDR3 DNA sequence: TGTGCCAGCAGTCCCCCCTACAGTTATTACGAGCAGTACTTC. Encoded protein: CASSPPYSYYEQYF.

In this sample, this clone turned up a few times. The V and J genes are TRBV19 and TRBJ2-2; D is uncertain. Germline V gene lookup returns CDR1 LNHDA and CDR2 SQIVND (reference sequence). The CDR3 has 16 residues. The V end was cut by 7 bases, the J end by 1 base, with 16 bases between. Written as DNA, the CDR3 is TGTGCCAGTAAGGGCAGCCGCCAAGTGAACACCGGGGAGCTGTTTTTT. This translates into CASKGSRQVNTGELFF.

This clone was seen more than once but under ten times. The chain combines TRBV28 with TRBJ1-1, with D hard to call. V was shortened by 1 base and J by 7 bases, with 7 bases between the two germline ends. CDR1 is MDHEN, CDR2 SYDVKM, per germline. This CDR3 comprises 12 residues. The CDR3 is CASSLSRDEAFF. CDR3 coding DNA: TGTGCCAGCAGTTTATCGAGGGATGAAGCTTTCTTT. The full variable domain, its missing parts supplied by reference TRBV28 and TRBJ1-1, is DVKVTQSSRYLVKRTGEKVFLECVQDMDHENMFWYRQDPGLGLRLIYFSYDVKMKEKGDIPEGYSVSREKKERFSLILESASTNQTSMYLCASSLSRDEAFFGQGTRLTVV.

This sequence joins TRBV7-2 and TRBJ2-7, with unresolved D. From germline, CDR1 is SGHTA and CDR2 FQGNSA. Between the trimmed V and J ends, which lost 0 bases and 2 bases, there was a span of 5 bases. CDR3 length: 13 residues. The CDR3 protein is CASSLARAYEQYV. The CDR3 bases are TGTGCCAGCAGCTTAGCTAGGGCCTACGAGCAGTACGTC.

The chain uses TRBV5-4 and TRBJ2-1, with 12 positions matching TRBD2. Unmatched junction bases numbered 4, after V lost 0 bases and J lost 9 bases. There are 15 residues in the CDR3. In germline, CDR1 is SGHNT, CDR2 YYREEE (reference sequence). CDR3 region: CASSLALAGGGEQFF. The CDR3 coding sequence is TGTGCCAGCAGCTTGGCCCTAGCGGGGGGGGGTGAGCAGTTCTTC.

The gene calls are TRBV28 and TRBJ2-7; D is perhaps TRBD1 (6 bases). The V gene's germline CDR1 is MDHEN and CDR2 SYDVKM. This CDR3 has 14 residues. The CDR3: CASSPSTGPILRDV. The DNA for the CDR3 is TGTGCCAGCAGTCCCTCCACAGGGCCCATTCTACGGGACGTC.